This TCR beta chain was sequenced in a study of radiation and T cells in renal cell carcinoma. Specified time point: baseline pretreatment blood. Treatment here: 15 Gy SBRT to primary tumor, nephrectomy 4 weeks later. V shed 2 bases, J shed 6 bases, and the junction held 8 bases outside the gene matches. CDR1 is SGHRS and CDR2 is YFSETQ in the germline V gene. CDR3 size: 15 residues. Clones were sequenced by immunoSEQ multiplex PCR, and TCRdb holds only the in-frame ones, with some missing. The sample contains approximately 150,000 clones, approximately 82% of which appear only once. The source material was blood, sampled from a patient whose treatment included radiotherapy and nephrectomy. The TCR was taken from a woman in her 50s with renal cell carcinoma. The chain employs TRBV5-1 and TRBJ2-7; 10 bases agree with TRBD1. As DNA, the CDR3 is TGCGCCAGCAGCTTCGCCGGGACAGGGGCGGGCGAGCAGTACTTC. This sequence encodes CASSFAGTGAGEQYF.